This entry describes one TCR beta chain. This clone has a handful of counts. There is no known antigen for this receptor. No much larger clonotype is one base removed from it; base qualities were not supplied. The protocol used for the library was the immunoSEQ multiplex PCR assay. For the multiplex PCR, a mixture combining 60 forward primers for TCR Vbeta segments and 13 reverse primers for TCR Jbeta segments was used. The CDR3 region of rearranged TCR beta genes was amplified from genomic DNA with a multiplex PCR assay. The amplified TCR beta libraries were sequenced on the Illumina HiSeq System as 87-base-pair reads. Per the source publication's procedure: A later analysis counted about 76 million unique TCR beta chains across the 650 to 700 repertoires, and around 12 million of these chains were shared by at least two donors. A nearest-neighbor algorithm error-corrected the raw reads and collapsed the reads into unique sequences, merging closely related sequences to remove PCR and sequencing errors. CDR3 sequences were aligned to IMGT reference sequences to assign V, D and J gene segments. Each retained sequence needed at least a six-nucleotide match to both a V gene segment and a J gene segment. A rearrangement counted as productive if the CDR3 had no stop codons and remained in frame with V and J, and every other rearrangement counted as non-productive. CDR3 was defined according to IMGT convention as the region running from the second conserved V-encoded cysteine to the conserved J-encoded phenylalanine. The earlier analysis of about 620 of the donors excluded sequences that lacked an unambiguous match to a single V gene segment. An earlier analysis of approximately 590 of the donors classified V segments as functional when productive rearrangements were above 56.7% and as segregating when the standard deviation between donors was above 5%. A statistical classification framework was built to diagnose cytomegalovirus status from the catalog of TCR beta chain sequences. In a later analysis, TCR nucleotide sequences were compared against IMGT/GENE-DB human TR gene sequences so that V and J genes could be assigned. A later analysis assigned CDR3 sequences and most-parsimonious VDJ recombination scenarios with the TCRdist pipeline. A later analysis defined each TCR beta chain by its CDR3 amino acid sequence plus V-gene family, and excluded reads lacking a unique V-gene family. A later analysis removed several hundred highly shared, low-generation-probability nucleotide sequences to deal with suspected cross-contamination and a sequencing artifact. A later analysis calculated a clonal expansion index for each public chain from normalized within-repertoire ranks of inferred template counts. A later analysis computed generation probabilities with a VDJ recombination model fitted to out-of-frame rearrangements, and checked the results against IGoR. In a later analysis, hypergeometric tests were used to score TCR-TCR, TCR-HLA and TCR-CMV co-occurrence, with a repertoire-size bias correction applied to TCR pairs. In a later analysis, false discovery rates were estimated by permuting HLA or CMV assignments 20 times. In a later analysis, co-occurring TCRs were grouped using DBSCAN, and TCRdist sequence similarity was added for clustering within HLA-allele-positive subsets. For co-occurrence clustering, repertoires with fewer than 30,000 or more than 120,000 public chains were excluded, along with 4 to 6 repertoires with anomalous nucleotide sharing. The table was pulled from immuneACCESS by TCRdb, which kept in-frame rearrangements only. Such tables lose some clones; where checked, under half of the loss comes from unresolved V genes, and the rest has no known cause. That table gives V, J and clone size, and the DNA gave D and trimming. The table for this sample lists more than 85,000 clones; around 84% of them were counted only once. The top ten clonotypes cover 1% to 1.5% of the sample.

The sample belongs to a study of cytomegalovirus exposure and HLA in healthy donors (dated by TCRdb to 2016 to 2017). General notes on the study: An earlier analysis of some 620 of the donors reported 276 Gb of sequence data and 95 million to 140 million unique TCR beta sequences obtained from about 170 million T cells. In an earlier analysis of 550 to 700 of the donors, high-throughput TCR beta sequencing was used to judge whether each TCR beta V gene segment behaved as functional or pseudogenic. The T cell repertoires of under 750 subjects were profiled by immunosequencing and related to cytomegalovirus serostatus. Of the roughly 390 genotyped donors, roughly 85% fell in the genetic ancestry cluster associated with self-reported Caucasian donors. In the later analysis, no new phenotypic data were used to find candidate immune exposures; instead, reliance was placed on TCR beta sequences and their occurrence across donors. All discovery cohort repertoires had been generated using a single sequencing platform. Along with the 666-subject first cohort, a separate validation cohort of more than 90 different subjects was used. The study combined high-throughput TCR immunosequencing, statistical association of individual TCRs with disease status, and machine learning to predict cytomegalovirus infection status. Genome-wide SNP genotypes for about 65% of the roughly 670 donors were used in a later genetic analysis, which treated that subset as a discovery cohort. HLA typing included class I and class II loci at four-digit resolution. A later analysis re-examined previously published TCR beta repertoires from hundreds of donors and added high-resolution HLA genotyping to investigate patterns of TCR occurrence. Donor age, sex, ethnicity and CMV serostatus were collected together with the repertoire data. Because of strong linkage in the cohort, 4 to 6 DR-DQ haplotypes were treated as single units for association and clustering. The study was designed to test whether signatures of past pathogen exposure could be identified by cataloging public T cell receptors. Typing coverage varied by locus: about 629-630 donors for A, B, C, DRB1 and DQB1; around 560 for DQA1; nearly 610 for DPA1; approximately 490 for DPB1. Across approximately 400 genotyped donors of the cohort, an average of approximately 240,000 unique TCR beta nucleotide sequences per donor were sequenced, and approximately 17% of those sequences were non-productive. An early release that covered roughly 600 HLA-typed donors contained approximately 300 gigabases of sequencing data and tens of millions of unique TCR sequences. Points the paper makes about the study in general: Because HLA typing was unavailable for some donors at each locus, only the typed subset was used in association tests. In a later analysis, most CMV-associated TCR beta chains were found to appear HLA-restricted, with HLA associations seemingly driven largely by CMV exposure. The sequencing pipeline was judged likely to have produced a cluster of highly shared sequence variants as a technical artifact. A later genetic analysis associated a missense DCLRE1C variant with V-gene and J-gene trimming of TCR beta chains, and an independent cohort replicated the association. A later analysis associated about 17,000 TCR beta sequences with specific HLA alleles at a false discovery rate of 0.05. Linkage disequilibrium might explain the correlated functional status among segregating V segments, but an unknown experimental factor could not be ruled out. For the cohort, immune exposure information was limited to CMV serostatus. According to a later genetic analysis, donors in an Asian-associated ancestry cluster had fewer N-insertions in productive TCRs than the approximately 610-donor mean. Because counts were too low, some 17 rarely observed V segments, including chromosome 9 orphons, were excluded from the earlier analysis of several hundred of the donors. Roughly uniform sequencing depth across donors was assumed in presence/absence analyses, although this assumption may not hold. When HLA alleles, especially DR and DQ, strongly co-occurred, attributing TCR associations to individual alleles was difficult. The cohort was sequenced for TCR beta chains only, and without alpha or paired-chain data the features that could be detected were limited. According to a later analysis, TCR association rates differed among HLA loci, with DRB1 alleles showing the most associated TCRs and HLA-C alleles showing the fewest. Some IMGT-functional V segments, including TRBV6-2 and TRBV6-3, could not be told apart with the 87-base-pair reads, so those segments were excluded. Most TCR sequences were seen in very few donors, while some public TCRs were found in many individuals. In a later analysis, HLA-associated TCR beta chains were found to be more clonally expanded and to have lower generation probabilities than equally common non-associated chains. In a later analysis, several top co-occurrence clusters were reported to appear linked to parvovirus B19, influenza, CMV and Epstein-Barr virus. An earlier analysis of several hundred of the donors showed that most TCR beta V segments appeared in productive rearrangements either about 90% or about 30% of the time, which broadly matched IMGT annotations. The authors suggested that the approach could potentially be generalized to other disease states and immunological phenotypes. Three of the identified cytomegalovirus-associated TCR beta chains were confirmed in vitro to be specific for cytomegalovirus antigens. A further reported finding was that TCR beta sequences accurately predicted the HLA-A and HLA-B alleles for most subjects in the first cohort. Cytomegalovirus status was reported to be diagnosed by the classifier with high specificity and sensitivity in both the original and validation cohorts. A total of fewer than 200 TCR beta chains were listed by the study as associated with cytomegalovirus.

The cohort comprised approximately 700 healthy bone marrow donors. At the time of sampling, all cohort members were nominally healthy, though unrecorded immune exposures were likely present. The donor tested CMV seronegative and was one of the 352 seronegative cohort members. A peripheral blood sample was collected from each donor, and TCR beta sequencing was performed on peripheral blood mononuclear cells. Genomic DNA extraction from the blood cell samples was performed with the Qiagen DNeasy Blood Extraction Kit. The V end loses 6 bases and the J end loses 13 bases, and a stretch of 25 bases separates them. CDR1 SGHAT and CDR2 FQNNGV were looked up in the germline V gene. The CDR3 holds 15 amino acids from the cysteine to the phenylalanine. Of the read, only the CDR3 DNA is kept; its 45 bases are in frame from base 1.

This chain joins TRBV11-2 to TRBJ2-1; matching of 6 bases hints at TRBD2 as the D gene. This sequence originates from a woman aged 25-40 years in good health and CMV-seronegative. Material for sequencing was PBMCs. The CDR3 region has the sequence CASSQPGASERHQFF. The DNA sequence is given as TGTGCCAGCAGTCAACCCGGGGCTAGCGAACGCCACCAGTTCTTC.